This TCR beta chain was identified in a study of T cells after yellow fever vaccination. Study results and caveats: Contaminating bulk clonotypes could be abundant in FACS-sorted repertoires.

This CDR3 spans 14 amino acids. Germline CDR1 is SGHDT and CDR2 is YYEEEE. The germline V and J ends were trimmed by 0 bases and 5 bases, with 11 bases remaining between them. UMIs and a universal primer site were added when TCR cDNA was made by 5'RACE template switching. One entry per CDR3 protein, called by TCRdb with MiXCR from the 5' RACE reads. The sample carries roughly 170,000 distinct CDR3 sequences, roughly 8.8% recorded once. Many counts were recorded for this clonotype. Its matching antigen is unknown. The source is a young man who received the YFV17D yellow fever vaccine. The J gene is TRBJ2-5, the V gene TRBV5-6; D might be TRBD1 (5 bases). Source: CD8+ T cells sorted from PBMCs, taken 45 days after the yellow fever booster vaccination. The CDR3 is CASSLGAGRETQYF. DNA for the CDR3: TGTGCCAGCAGCTTGGGGGCAGGGCGGGAGACCCAGTACTTC.